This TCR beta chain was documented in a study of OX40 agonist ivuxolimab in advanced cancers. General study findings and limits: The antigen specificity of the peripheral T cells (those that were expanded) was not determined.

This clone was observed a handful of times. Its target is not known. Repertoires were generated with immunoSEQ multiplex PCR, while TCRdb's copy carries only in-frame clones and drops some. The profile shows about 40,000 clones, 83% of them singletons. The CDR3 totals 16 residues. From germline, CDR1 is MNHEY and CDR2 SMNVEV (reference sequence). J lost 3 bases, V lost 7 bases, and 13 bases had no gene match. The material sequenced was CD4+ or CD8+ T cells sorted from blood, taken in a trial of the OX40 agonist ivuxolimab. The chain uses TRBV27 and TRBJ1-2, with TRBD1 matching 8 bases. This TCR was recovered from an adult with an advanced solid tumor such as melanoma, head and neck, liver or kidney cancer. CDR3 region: CASTETGTGIYYGYTF. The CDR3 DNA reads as TGTGCCAGCACCGAAACCGGGACAGGAATCTACTATGGCTACACCTTC.